The 20 T cell receptor beta chains presented below share a single source sample, sequenced in a study of blood T cell repertoires in COVID-19. Measured with immunoSEQ multiplex PCR; TCRdb has only the in-frame clones, and not every one. The sample holds fewer than 85,000 clones, roughly 89% seen once. Sequencing was carried out using peripheral blood. The receptors come from a human donor in a cohort sampled during active COVID-19.

The chain uses TRBV4-3 and TRBJ1-2; D possibly corresponds to TRBD1 (6 bases). Deletions cut 0 bases from V and 5 bases from J, with 10 bases between. The germline gives CDR1 LGHNA, CDR2 YSLEER. This CDR3 has 14 residues. For the CDR3, the DNA is TGCGCCAGCAGCCAAGATAGAACAGGGTATGGCTACACCTTC. It translates to CASSQDRTGYGYTF.

The V and J genes are TRBV6-1 and TRBJ1-2, with D possibly TRBD1 on 5 matching bases. The germline V gene encodes CDR1 MNHNS and CDR2 SASEGT. V shed 3 bases and J shed 8 bases, with 13 bases lying between them. The length of the CDR3 is 13 residues. CDR3 in amino acids: CASSDRTIGGYTF. CDR3 nucleotides: TGTGCCAGCAGTGATAGGACAATAGGCGGCTACACCTTC.

The chain couples TRBV6-5 to TRBJ2-7; D is uncertain. Trimming took 8 bases from V and 0 from J, leaving 11 bases between them. Germline V CDR1 and CDR2: MNHEY, SVGAGI. The CDR3 length is 13 residues. As DNA, the CDR3 is TGTGCCAGCCGGGTCGGCAGCTCCTACGAGCAGTACTTC. Protein product: CASRVGSSYEQYF.

The CDR3 sequence is CASSFSGRLNTEAFF. CDR3 nucleotides: TGTGCCAGCAGTTTCAGCGGGCGGCTGAACACTGAAGCTTTCTTT. V gene TRBV27 combines with J gene TRBJ1-1; D is uncertain. With 3 bases removed from V and 0 bases from J, the gap between germline ends came to 11 bases. Germline CDR1 is MNHEY and CDR2 is SMNVEV (reference sequence). The CDR3 spans 15 residues.

This sequence joins TRBV15 and TRBJ1-2, with D perhaps TRBD1 (5 bases). Germline V lookup: CDR1 LNHNV, CDR2 YYDKDF (reference sequence). The CDR3 is 18 amino acids. V was clipped by 1 base and J by 6 bases, with 24 bases between them. This chain's CDR3 is CATSRAGGTVAQSDGYTF. The CDR3 DNA reads as TGTGCCACCAGCAGAGCGGGAGGGACGGTCGCGCAATCCGATGGCTACACCTTC. Drawing the rest from reference TRBV15 and TRBJ1-2, the complete variable domain is DAMVIQNPRYQVTQFGKPVTLSCSQTLNHNVMYWYQQKSSQAPKLLFHYYDKDFNNEADTPDNFQSRRPNTSFCFLDIRSPGLGDTAMYLCATSRAGGTVAQSDGYTFGSGTRLTVV.

The chain links TRBV7-8 to TRBJ2-3, with TRBD2 matching over 16 bases. The germline V gene has CDR1 SGHVS and CDR2 FQNEAQ. CDR3 length: 18 amino acids. J was trimmed by 2 bases and V by 7 bases; bases with no gene match: 9. CDR3 nucleotide sequence: TGTGCCAGCACCGGGACTAGCGGGGGGGTCCGTCCCACAGATACGCAGTATTTT. It codes for CASTGTSGGVRPTDTQYF.

This chain links TRBV19 with TRBJ1-1; TRBD1 agrees at 8 bases. Germline trimming cut 7 bases from V and 4 bases from J; bases unmatched to any gene: 5. Germline CDR1 LNHDA, CDR2 SQIVND (reference sequence). This CDR3 spans 13 amino acids. CDR3 nucleotide sequence: TGTGCCAGTACTTGGACAGGGACCACTGAAGCTTTCTTT. Translation gives CASTWTGTTEAFF.

The chain carries TRBV7-9 and TRBJ2-1; 9 bases are shared with TRBD2. The CDR3 loop spans 15 amino acids. Germline V gives CDR1 SEHNR, CDR2 FQNEAQ (reference sequence). Losses at the gene ends were 2 bases for V and 2 bases for J; bases not matched to a gene: 1. CDR3 nucleotides: TGTGCCAGCAGCTTATTAGCGGGGGCCTACAATGAGCAGTTCTTC. This encodes CASSLLAGAYNEQFF. Looking up the rest from reference TRBV7-9 and TRBJ2-1 gives the full variable domain: DTGVSQNPRHKITKRGQNVTFRCDPISEHNRLYWYRQTLGQGPEFLTYFQNEAQLEKSRLLSDRFSAERPKGSFSTLEIQRTEQGDSAMYLCASSLLAGAYNEQFFGPGTRLTVL.

The rearrangement uses TRBV6-1 and TRBJ1-2, with 7 bases matching TRBD1. This CDR3 contains 16 residues. V lost 1 base to trimming and J lost 4 bases; unmatched junction nucleotides: 9. Germline-derived CDR1 and CDR2 are MNHNS and SASEGT. The CDR3, as DNA: TGTGCCAGCAGTGAAGGGGGGGCAGGGGGAGGCTATGGCTACACCTTC. Residues: CASSEGGAGGGYGYTF.

The V call is TRBV4-2, the J call TRBJ1-1, with D hard to call. V lost 1 base and J lost 3, with 6 bases in between. The germline gives CDR1 LGHNA, CDR2 YNFKEQ. CDR3 length equals 13 residues. The CDR3 DNA follows: TGTGCCAGCAGCCAAGTGGGCCACACTGAAGCTTTCTTT. Its translation is CASSQVGHTEAFF.

V gene TRBV29-1 combines with J gene TRBJ1-1; TRBD1 might be the D (5 bases). With 7 bases removed from V and 1 base from J, the gap between germline ends came to 16 bases. This CDR3 contains 14 residues. Per the germline V gene, CDR1 is SQVTM and CDR2 is ANQGSEA. CDR3 sequence reads: CSASRQGKNTEAFF. CDR3 sequence (DNA): TGCAGCGCATCAAGGCAGGGAAAGAACACTGAAGCTTTCTTT.

This chain uses TRBV2 with TRBJ1-5; 9 nucleotides align to TRBD1. The V and J ends lost 6 bases and 4 bases, in that order; junction bases with no gene match: 7. Germline V gives CDR1 SNHLY, CDR2 FYNNEI. The CDR3 is 15 amino acids. CDR3 DNA sequence: TGTGCCAGCAGGTTTCATGACAGGGGGAATCAGCCCCAGCATTTT. Its translation is CASRFHDRGNQPQHF.

This chain connects TRBV29-1 to TRBJ2-7, with TRBD1 matching 9 bases. Germline V gives CDR1 SQVTM, CDR2 ANQGSEA. V dropped 7 bases and J dropped 7; count of bases not matched to a gene: 14. The CDR3 is made up of 14 amino acids. Here the CDR3 reads CSAARGTGLEEQYF. In DNA, the CDR3 is TGCAGCGCCGCGAGGGGGACAGGGTTGGAGGAGCAGTACTTC.

This sequence joins TRBV7-2 and TRBJ1-3; D perhaps matches TRBD1 (5 bases). CDR1 and CDR2 (germline): SGHTA, FQGNSA. This CDR3 has 16 amino acids. V lost 4 bases, J lost 1 base, and 14 bases lay in between. The CDR3 sequence is CASSSDSLGSGNTIYF. CDR3 coding DNA: TGTGCCAGCAGCTCCGACAGTTTGGGTTCTGGAAACACCATATATTTT.

The gene calls are TRBV4-1 and TRBJ2-7; 7 bases are shared with TRBD1. The length of the CDR3 is 13 residues. J gave up 7 bases and V 4 bases, and 7 bases lay outside the gene matches. Germline CDR1 MGHRA, CDR2 YSYEKL. CDR3 DNA sequence: TGCGCCAGCAGCCTTATAGGGGGCGAAGAGCAGTACTTC. It yields the protein CASSLIGGEEQYF.

V usage is TRBV21-1 and J usage is TRBJ2-7; the table's D call of TRBD2 was not tested on the DNA. TRBV21-1 is termed a pseudogene. The length of the CDR3 is 16 residues. The CDR3 spells CASSTHVGGSSYEQYF. In DNA, the CDR3 is TGTGCCAGCAGCACCCACGTGGGCGGGAGCTCCTACGAGCAGTACTTC.

The chain uses TRBV11-2 and TRBJ1-4, with 7 bases fitting TRBD1. The CDR3 loop spans 19 amino acids. Germline-derived CDR1 and CDR2 are SGHAT and FQNNGV. V shed 1 base and J 1 base; nucleotides not matched to a gene: 12. CDR3 DNA: TGTGCCAGCAGCTTAGTCTCCGACCCCTGGGACAGAACTAATGAAAAACTGTTTTTT. Its translation is CASSLVSDPWDRTNEKLFF.

The CDR3 spells CASSPLNLKAQNTEAFF. As DNA, the CDR3 is TGTGCCAGCAGCCCGCTCAATTTGAAAGCGCAGAACACTGAAGCTTTCTTT. This chain uses TRBV11-2 with TRBJ1-1; D not resolved. CDR1 is SGHAT and CDR2 is FQNNGV in the germline V gene. The V end was cut by 5 bases, the J end by 1 base, with 20 bases between. This CDR3 is built from 17 residues.

This chain links TRBV28 with TRBJ2-7; TRBD2 matches 13 bases. The trim removed 6 bases at V and 4 bases at J, leaving 12 bases unmatched. There are 17 residues in the CDR3. CDR1 is MDHEN, CDR2 SYDVKM, per germline. The CDR3 region has the DNA TGTGCCAGCAGCAGGGGTTCCTCGGGACTAGCGGGGTACGAGCAGTACTTC. Its protein product is CASSRGSSGLAGYEQYF.

The chain employs TRBV5-4 and TRBJ1-2; 8 bases fit TRBD1. CDR1 and CDR2 (germline): SGHNT, YYREEE (reference sequence). The CDR3 is 14 residues long. V shed 3 bases and J 4 bases; nucleotides not matched to a gene: 5. CDR3 in amino acids: CASSSPDRAYGYTF. CDR3 sequence (DNA): TGTGCCAGCAGCTCGCCGGACAGGGCCTATGGCTACACCTTC.